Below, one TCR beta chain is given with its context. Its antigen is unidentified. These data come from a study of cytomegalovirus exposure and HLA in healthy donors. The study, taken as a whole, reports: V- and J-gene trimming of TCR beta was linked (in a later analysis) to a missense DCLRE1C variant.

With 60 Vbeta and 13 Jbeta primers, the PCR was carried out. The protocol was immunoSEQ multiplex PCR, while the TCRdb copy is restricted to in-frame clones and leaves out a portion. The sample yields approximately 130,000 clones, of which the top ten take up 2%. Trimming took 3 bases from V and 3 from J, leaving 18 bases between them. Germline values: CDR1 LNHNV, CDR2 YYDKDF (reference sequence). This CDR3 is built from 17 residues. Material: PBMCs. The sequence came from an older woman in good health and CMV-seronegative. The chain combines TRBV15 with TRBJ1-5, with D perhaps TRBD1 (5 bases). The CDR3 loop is CATSSVALDSINQPQHF. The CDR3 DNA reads TGTGCCACCAGCAGCGTCGCCCTTGACAGTATCAATCAGCCCCAGCATTTT. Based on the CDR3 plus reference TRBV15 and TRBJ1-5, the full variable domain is DAMVIQNPRYQVTQFGKPVTLSCSQTLNHNVMYWYQQKSSQAPKLLFHYYDKDFNNEADTPDNFQSRRPNTSFCFLDIRSPGLGDTAMYLCATSSVALDSINQPQHFGDGTRLSIL.